The 24 T cell receptor beta chains given below trace back to one sample, sequenced in a study of patients and donors after allogeneic stem cell transplantation. TCRdb analysed the RT-PCR reads with MiXCR anew, one entry per CDR3 protein. The table lists roughly 880,000 distinct CDR3 sequences, approximately 18% of them singletons. Sequenced material: blood, either unsorted or a sorted T cell fraction (not recorded which). The receptors derive from a human donor who was either an allogeneic HSCT recipient or a stem cell or donor lymphocyte infusion donor (not recorded which). It is not recorded whose cells these are; they may come from a transplant donor.

The chain is built from TRBV14 and TRBJ2-5; D is uncertain. V was pared by 5 bases and J by 5 bases, with 15 bases between. CDR3 length: 14 residues. CDR1 is SGHDN, CDR2 FVKESK, per germline. The CDR3 protein is CASSAAPKVETQYF. The CDR3 coding sequence is TGTGCCAGCAGCGCGGCCCCCAAGGTTGAGACCCAGTACTTC.

The chain links TRBV5-1 to TRBJ2-7; D is uncertain. CDR3 length equals 14 residues. Trimming shortened V by 4 bases and J by 3 bases, and 14 bases separated the two germline ends. From germline, CDR1 is SGHRS and CDR2 YFSETQ. CDR3 in amino acids: CASSVNPLGYEQYF. In DNA form, the CDR3 reads TGCGCCAGCAGCGTGAACCCCTTGGGCTACGAGCAGTACTTC.

This clonotype was picked up one time. This chain connects TRBV7-9 to TRBJ1-1; 7 bases are shared with TRBD1. V dropped 1 base and J dropped 2; count of bases not matched to a gene: 4. CDR3 length: 15 amino acids. Germline V CDR1 and CDR2: SEHNR, FQNEAQ (reference sequence). This CDR3 reads CASSLEGTANTEAFF. In nucleotides, the CDR3 is TGTGCCAGCAGCTTAGAAGGGACAGCTAACACTGAAGCTTTCTTT.

This clonotype was recorded a few times. The V gene is TRBV7-3, the J gene TRBJ2-3; possible D gene TRBD2, 5 bases. This CDR3 is built from 17 residues. The V and J ends lost 2 bases and 0 bases respectively, with 15 bases between them. From germline, CDR1 is SGHTA and CDR2 FQGTGA. CDR3 DNA: TGTGCCAGCAGCTTACTGGCGCGGGCAACTAGCACAGATACGCAGTATTTT. Protein: CASSLLARATSTDTQYF.

This clonotype was picked up a small number of times. The chain is built from TRBV24-1 and TRBJ2-3; possible D gene TRBD1, 5 bases. Germline V CDR1 and CDR2: KGHDR, SFDVKD. The CDR3 is made up of 14 amino acids. Trimming stripped 9 bases from V and 0 bases from J, with 12 bases between. The CDR3 here is CATGFGHSTDTQYF. The DNA for the CDR3 is TGTGCCACCGGGTTTGGACATAGCACAGATACGCAGTATTTT.

This clonotype has a count of ten or more. This rearrangement joins TRBV12-3 or TRBV12-4 to TRBJ2-6; D is undetermined. The V end lost 8 bases, the J end lost 3 bases, and 8 bases lay between the germline ends. The CDR3 sequence is 13 residues long. The DNA for the CDR3 is TGTGCCAGCGGCCACAGTGGGGCCAACGTCCTGACTTTC. Encoded protein: CASGHSGANVLTF.

The V call is TRBV2, the J call TRBJ2-4; TRBD1 is a possible D gene (6 bases). The CDR3 has 16 residues. V gave up 3 bases and J gave up 1 base, with 13 bases separating them. CDR1 is SNHLY and CDR2 is FYNNEI in the germline V gene. CDR3 sequence: CASSDWGRQAKNIQYF. The CDR3 nucleotides read TGTGCCAGCAGTGACTGGGGGCGCCAGGCCAAAAACATTCAGTACTTC.

This chain uses TRBV20-1 with TRBJ1-5, with D perhaps TRBD1 (5 bases). CDR1 is DFQATT, CDR2 SNEGSKA, per germline (reference sequence). The CDR3 runs 15 residues. Trimming took 5 bases from V and 1 from J, leaving 15 bases between them. The CDR3 nucleotides are TGCAGTGCTCCTGCGGGGCCGGGGAGCAATCAGCCCCAGCATTTT. Amino acid sequence: CSAPAGPGSNQPQHF.

This clonotype was found a few times. The V gene is TRBV10-3, the J gene TRBJ1-1, with TRBD1 as a possible D gene (5 bases). Trimming took 6 bases from V and 7 from J, leaving 15 bases between them. The CDR3 has 13 amino acids. CDR1 ENHRY and CDR2 SYGVKD come from the germline V gene. CDR3 coding DNA: TGTGCCATCAGACCCACGGGGGACGGTGAAGCTTTCTTT. This codes for CAIRPTGDGEAFF.

This chain links TRBV4-3 with TRBJ2-1; D is perhaps TRBD2 (6 bases). Between the trimmed V and J ends, which lost 1 base and 6 bases, there was a span of 13 bases. Germline V gives CDR1 LGHNA, CDR2 YSLEER. The length of the CDR3 is 15 residues. This chain's CDR3 is CASSQGRGGRNEQFF. The CDR3 DNA follows: TGCGCCAGCAGCCAAGGGAGGGGTGGGCGCAATGAGCAGTTCTTC.

This chain connects TRBV5-6 to TRBJ2-7; 7 bases are shared with TRBD1. The CDR3 is 16 amino acids. Germline CDR1 reads SGHDT; CDR2 reads YYEEEE. The J segment lost 5 bases and the V segment lost 1 base, leaving 12 bases of the junction unmatched. The CDR3: CASSLRQGTSLDEQYF. The CDR3 bases are TGTGCCAGCAGCTTGCGACAGGGAACATCGTTGGACGAGCAGTACTTC. Full variable domain (remainder filled in from reference TRBV5-6 and TRBJ2-7): DAGVTQSPTHLIKTRGQQVTLRCSPKSGHDTVSWYQQALGQGPQFIFQYYEEEERQRGNFPDRFSGHQFPNYSSELNVNALLLGDSALYLCASSLRQGTSLDEQYFGPGTRLTVT.

This clonotype appeared once. The V call is TRBV12-3 or TRBV12-4, the J call TRBJ1-5; D not resolved. V gave up 5 bases and J gave up 5 bases, with 10 bases separating them. The CDR3 is made up of 13 amino acids. CDR3 in amino acids: CASSVGLHQPQHF. As DNA, the CDR3 is TGTGCCAGCAGTGTGGGTCTCCATCAGCCCCAGCATTTT.

The chain employs TRBV6-1 and TRBJ1-6, with D unresolved. Trimming left V 8 bases short and J 5 bases short, with 16 bases between. The V gene's germline CDR1 is MNHNS and CDR2 SASEGT. The CDR3 sequence is 15 residues long. This CDR3 reads CASGRVGENNSPLHF. As DNA, the CDR3 is TGTGCCAGCGGTCGAGTAGGAGAGAATAATTCACCCCTCCACTTT.

The chain combines TRBV29-1 with TRBJ2-1; D possibly corresponds to TRBD1 (6 bases). V dropped 6 bases and J dropped 5 bases, with 11 bases sitting between them. This CDR3 is built from 12 residues. Germline lookup yields CDR1 SQVTM and CDR2 ANQGSEA. Written as DNA, the CDR3 is TGCAGCGTCCGGACAGTAGACAATGAGCAGTTCTTC. It is translated as CSVRTVDNEQFF.

This chain links TRBV29-1 with TRBJ2-5; possible D gene TRBD2, 6 bases. Per germline, CDR1 SQVTM and CDR2 ANQGSEA. V was pared by 7 bases and J by 2 bases, with 17 bases between. This CDR3 is built from 14 residues. DNA for the CDR3: TGCAGCGCTGTGCCCTTGGGGGGTCAAGAGACCCAGTACTTC. It yields the protein CSAVPLGGQETQYF.

The rearrangement uses TRBV7-3 and TRBJ2-1; D is undetermined. This CDR3 is built from 12 residues. Trimming took off 11 bases at V and 12 bases at J, with 20 bases between the two ends. Germline CDR1 is SGHTA and CDR2 is FQGTGA. The CDR3 sequence: CAPTLARWGQFF. CDR3 sequence (DNA): TGTGCCCCCACCCTCGCCAGATGGGGGCAGTTCTTC.

This clonotype turned up a few times. The rearrangement uses TRBV4-3 and TRBJ2-1; TRBD2 aligns across 8 bases. This CDR3 spans 16 amino acids. The germline gives CDR1 LGHNA, CDR2 YSLEER. V shed 2 bases and J 4 bases; nucleotides not matched to a gene: 7. DNA for the CDR3: TGCGCCAGCAGCCAAAGGTGGAGCGGGGGATACAATGAGCAGTTCTTC. This codes for CASSQRWSGGYNEQFF.

The chain is built from TRBV24-1 and TRBJ2-1; 12 bases match TRBD2. Germline V gives CDR1 KGHDR, CDR2 SFDVKD. With 3 bases clipped from V and 0 bases from J, the junction kept 8 bases outside the gene matches. The CDR3 extends over 19 amino acids. The CDR3 sequence: CATSDPRTSGDSSYNEQFF. Here the CDR3 DNA reads TGTGCCACCAGTGATCCTAGGACTAGCGGGGATAGCTCCTACAATGAGCAGTTCTTC.

This clonotype was counted between two and nine times. The chain uses TRBV7-9 and TRBJ2-7; weak D call: TRBD1 (6 bases). The CDR3 totals 15 residues. V was cut by 5 bases and J by 2 bases, with 16 bases left in between. Germline V gene data show CDR1 as SEHNR and CDR2 as FQNEAQ (reference sequence). Here the CDR3 DNA reads TGTGCCAGCAGCAGACTGACAGACAGGCCCTACGAGCAGTACTTC. This gives the protein CASSRLTDRPYEQYF.

The genes are TRBV2 and TRBJ2-5, with D unclear. This CDR3 has 14 residues. Trimming stripped 4 bases from V and 7 bases from J, with 16 bases between. Germline CDR1 and CDR2: SNHLY and FYNNEI. The CDR3 DNA reads as TGTGCCAGCAGTGGTGCCACGACGGCGGCGACCCAGTACTTC. This sequence encodes CASSGATTAATQYF.

This clonotype was seen just once. The chain recombines TRBV20-1 with TRBJ1-5; tentative D call: TRBD1 (6 bases). Germline assignment: CDR1 DFQATT and CDR2 SNEGSKA (reference sequence). The CDR3 runs to 15 residues. The V gene lost 1 base and the J gene lost 7 bases, with 17 bases spanning the gap. The DNA of the CDR3 is TGCAGTGCTAGAGTAGTTGTGGGGGCTCAACAGCCCCAGCATTTT. Translated, it gives CSARVVVGAQQPQHF.

This rearrangement joins TRBV11-1 to TRBJ2-7; 8 bases are shared with TRBD1. V shed 4 bases and J 3 bases; nucleotides not matched to a gene: 17. Germline V gives CDR1 SGHAT, CDR2 FQDESV (reference sequence). The CDR3 totals 18 residues. As DNA, the CDR3 is TGTGCCAGCAGCTACGTTCGCCTCCGGGACAGGTTAATCTACGAGCAGTACTTC. Translating gives CASSYVRLRDRLIYEQYF.

This clonotype has just a few counts. The chain combines TRBV5-1 with TRBJ2-1; D is uncertain. This CDR3 has 13 amino acids. Per germline, CDR1 SGHRS and CDR2 YFSETQ. The V gene lost 0 bases and the J gene lost 6 bases, with 7 bases spanning the gap. In DNA, the CDR3 is TGCGCCAGCAGCTTGGCCGTTGGCAATGAGCAGTTCTTC. Translation: CASSLAVGNEQFF.

The J gene is TRBJ2-5, the V gene TRBV20-1, with 9 bases identical to TRBD1. Trimming at V came to 5 bases and at J to 5 bases, leaving 6 bases not matched to a gene. Germline CDR1 and CDR2: DFQATT and SNEGSKA (reference sequence). There are 13 residues in the CDR3. In DNA form, the CDR3 reads TGCAGTGCTTGGACAGGGGATAGGGAGACCCAGTACTTC. As protein: CSAWTGDRETQYF.